A selection of T cell receptor beta chains follows, all from one sample in a study of blood T cell repertoires in COVID-19. The assay was immunoSEQ multiplex PCR, and TCRdb's table has in-frame clones only and misses some. The sample records about 140,000 clones, roughly 85% being singletons. Sequencing input: peripheral blood. The receptors originated from a man aged 50 to 60 with acute or convalescent COVID-19. The CDR3 runs from the conserved cysteine through the conserved F or W. Fields, in order: clone size, V gene, D gene, J gene, CDR3 protein, CDR3 DNA. The D gene is left open where the match is weak. Not every row has a clone size; where given, it reads once, few, many or a size class.

size: -; V: TRBV10-3; D: TRBD2; J: TRBJ2-7; CDR3: CAISETSGGSEQYF; DNA: TGTGCCATCAGTGAGACCAGCGGGGGGTCCGAGCAGTACTTC
size: -; V: TRBV2; D: TRBD2; J: TRBJ2-1; CDR3: CASSSSGGADEQFF; DNA: TGTGCCAGCAGTAGCAGCGGGGGGGCCGATGAGCAGTTCTTC
size: -; V: TRBV5-5; D: -; J: TRBJ2-1; CDR3: CASSERQAYSYNEQFF; DNA: TGTGCCAGCAGCGAAAGACAGGCGTATTCCTACAATGAGCAGTTCTTC
size: -; V: TRBV29-1; D: -; J: TRBJ2-5; CDR3: CSYTGTGTQYF; DNA: TGCAGCTATACAGGGACCGGGACCCAGTACTTC
size: -; V: TRBV7-9; D: TRBD1; J: TRBJ2-4; CDR3: CASSYDRGSLRNIQYF; DNA: TGTGCCAGCAGCTATGACAGGGGATCCCTCAGGAACATTCAGTACTTC
size: -; V: TRBV13; D: TRBD2; J: TRBJ2-2; CDR3: CASSLGLAGHLFF; DNA: TGTGCCAGCAGCTTAGGACTAGCGGGCCATTTGTTTTTT
size: -; V: TRBV30; D: -; J: TRBJ1-5; CDR3: CAWSARGGGGNQPQHF; DNA: TGTGCCTGGAGTGCTCGGGGAGGTGGTGGCAATCAGCCCCAGCATTTT
size: -; V: TRBV3-1/TRBV3-2; D: TRBD1; J: TRBJ1-4; CDR3: CASSQGTGAHEKLFF; DNA: TGTGCCAGCAGCCAGGGGACAGGAGCCCATGAAAAACTGTTTTTT
size: -; V: TRBV10-2; D: TRBD1; J: TRBJ1-5; CDR3: CASSGETTGDQPQHF; DNA: TGCGCCAGCAGTGGGGAGACCACAGGGGATCAGCCCCAGCATTTT
size: -; V: TRBV13; D: -; J: TRBJ1-1; CDR3: CASSVRGRSEAFF; DNA: TGTGCCAGCAGCGTTCGAGGGCGATCTGAAGCTTTCTTT
size: -; V: TRBV10-2; D: TRBD2; J: TRBJ2-7; CDR3: CASTPPAGEGYEQYF; DNA: TGCGCCAGCACCCCCCCAGCGGGAGAGGGCTACGAGCAGTACTTC
size: -; V: TRBV28; D: -; J: TRBJ2-1; CDR3: CASSLSDLMQQFF; DNA: TGTGCCAGCAGTCTCTCGGACTTGATGCAGCAGTTCTTC
size: -; V: TRBV6-5; D: TRBD2; J: TRBJ2-3; CDR3: CASSQPSGGNTQYF; DNA: TGTGCCAGCAGTCAACCCAGCGGGGGGAATACGCAGTATTTT
size: -; V: TRBV21-1; D: -; J: TRBJ1-3; CDR3: CASSNRTGRFGNTIYF; DNA: TGTGCCAGCAGCAACCGGACGGGGAGATTTGGAAACACCATATATTTT
size: -; V: TRBV19; D: -; J: TRBJ1-5; CDR3: CASIGQGHQPQHF; DNA: TGTGCCAGTATAGGGCAGGGTCATCAGCCCCAGCATTTT
size: once; V: TRBV19; D: TRBD2; J: TRBJ2-1; CDR3: CASRRLLAEDNEQFF; DNA: TGTGCCAGTAGACGCCTTCTAGCGGAGGACAATGAGCAGTTCTTC
size: -; V: TRBV5-4; D: -; J: TRBJ2-7; CDR3: CASSSPTNYEQYF; DNA: TGTGCCAGCAGCTCCCCGACTAACTACGAGCAGTACTTC
size: -; V: TRBV2; D: -; J: TRBJ2-7; CDR3: CASRSGERYEQYF; DNA: TGTGCCAGCAGGTCGGGGGAAAGATACGAGCAGTACTTC
size: -; V: TRBV6-1; D: -; J: TRBJ1-2; CDR3: CASSESAGTVGDGYTF; DNA: TGTGCCAGCAGTGAATCAGCCGGGACTGTCGGAGATGGCTACACCTTC
size: -; V: TRBV9; D: -; J: TRBJ2-1; CDR3: CASSVAPRGSYNEQFF; DNA: TGTGCCAGCAGCGTCGCCCCCCGGGGCTCCTACAATGAGCAGTTCTTC
size: -; V: TRBV4-1; D: TRBD2; J: TRBJ2-5; CDR3: CASSQDEGLVGETQYF; DNA: TGCGCCAGCAGCCAAGATGAGGGACTAGTCGGAGAGACCCAGTACTTC
size: once; V: TRBV7-2; D: TRBD2; J: TRBJ2-1; CDR3: CASSWNSSGIYNEQFF; DNA: TGTGCCAGCAGCTGGAACTCTAGCGGGATCTACAATGAGCAGTTCTTC
size: -; V: TRBV2; D: -; J: TRBJ1-4; CDR3: CASSLSSEGGLGEKLFF; DNA: TGTGCCAGCAGTTTATCCTCGGAGGGGGGGTTGGGAGAAAAACTGTTTTTT
size: -; V: TRBV6-5; D: -; J: TRBJ2-6; CDR3: CASSYLGRSGANVLTF; DNA: TGTGCCAGCAGTTACCTAGGTCGCTCTGGGGCCAACGTCCTGACTTTC
size: once; V: TRBV9; D: TRBD2; J: TRBJ2-7; CDR3: CASSVDSSGGLYEQYF; DNA: TGTGCCAGCAGCGTAGATAGTAGCGGGGGACTCTACGAGCAGTACTTC
size: once; V: TRBV29-1; D: TRBD2; J: TRBJ2-2; CDR3: CSGGTSVTGELFF; DNA: TGCAGCGGCGGGACTAGTGTCACCGGGGAGCTGTTTTTT
size: -; V: TRBV6-5; D: -; J: TRBJ1-2; CDR3: CASSLRVTNYGYTF; DNA: TGTGCCAGCAGTTTACGGGTAACTAACTATGGCTACACCTTC
size: once; V: TRBV5-1; D: TRBD2; J: TRBJ2-1; CDR3: CASSLLASGYNEQFF; DNA: TGCGCCAGCAGCTTGTTGGCTAGCGGATACAATGAGCAGTTCTTC
size: -; V: TRBV5-6; D: TRBD1; J: TRBJ2-7; CDR3: CASSEGTGADEQYF; DNA: TGTGCCAGCAGCGAAGGGACAGGGGCGGACGAGCAGTACTTC
size: -; V: TRBV19; D: -; J: TRBJ1-5; CDR3: CASSWTENQPQHF; DNA: TGTGCCAGTAGTTGGACAGAAAATCAGCCCCAGCATTTT
size: -; V: TRBV9; D: -; J: TRBJ1-1; CDR3: CASSVATQGEAFF; DNA: TGTGCCAGCAGCGTAGCTACGCAGGGTGAAGCTTTCTTT
size: -; V: TRBV14; D: TRBD2; J: TRBJ2-1; CDR3: CASSPLLSGGAGNEQFF; DNA: TGTGCCAGCAGCCCTCTACTTAGCGGGGGGGCGGGCAATGAGCAGTTCTTC